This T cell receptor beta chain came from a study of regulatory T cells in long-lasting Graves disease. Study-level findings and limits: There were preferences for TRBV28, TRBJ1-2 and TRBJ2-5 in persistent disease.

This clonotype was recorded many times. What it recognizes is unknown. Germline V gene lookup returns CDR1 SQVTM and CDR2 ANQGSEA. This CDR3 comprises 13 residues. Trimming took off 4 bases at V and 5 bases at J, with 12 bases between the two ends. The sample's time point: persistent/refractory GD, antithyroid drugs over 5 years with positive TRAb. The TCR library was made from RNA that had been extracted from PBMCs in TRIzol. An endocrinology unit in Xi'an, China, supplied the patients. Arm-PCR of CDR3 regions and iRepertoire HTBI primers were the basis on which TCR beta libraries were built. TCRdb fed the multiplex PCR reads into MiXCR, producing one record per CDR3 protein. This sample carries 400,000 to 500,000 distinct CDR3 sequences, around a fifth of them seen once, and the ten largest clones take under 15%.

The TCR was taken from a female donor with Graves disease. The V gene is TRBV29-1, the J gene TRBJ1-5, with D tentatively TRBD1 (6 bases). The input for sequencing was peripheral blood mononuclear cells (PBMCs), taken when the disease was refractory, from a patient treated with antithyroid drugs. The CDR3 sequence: CSVAQGRDQPQHF. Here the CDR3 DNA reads TGCAGCGTTGCACAGGGTCGGGATCAGCCCCAGCATTTT. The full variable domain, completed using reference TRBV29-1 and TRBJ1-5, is SAVISQKPSRDICQRGTSLTIQCQVDSQVTMMFWYRQQPGQSLTLIATANQGSEATYESGFVIDKFPISRPNLTFSTLTVSNMSPEDSSIYLCSVAQGRDQPQHFGDGTRLSIL.